The 31 T cell receptor beta chains below all came from one sample that was sequenced in a study of regulatory T cells in long-lasting Graves disease (dated by TCRdb to 2020 to 2023). Library preparation employed multiplex PCR. Sequenced on an Illumina HiSeq 4000. iRepertoire HTBI primers and Arm-PCR amplification of CDR3 regions were used to construct TCR beta libraries. The public reads were quality trimmed at Q25 with fastp and then assembled into clones with MiXCR by TCRdb, keeping productive beta chains. Entries that share a CDR3 protein sequence are merged under the most common genes and DNA. The sample table holds over 400,000 distinct CDR3 sequences, of which around 15% were seen once. About a sixth of the sample belongs to the ten largest clones. Read against the paper, the sample's time point label means: newly diagnosed GD, antithyroid drugs for less than 3 months. For both TCR sequencing and RNA sequencing, RNA was extracted from PBMCs in TRIzol.

These data also featured in a second study, about T cells in Graves' hyperthyroidism and ophthalmopathy.

Sample: peripheral blood mononuclear cells (PBMCs), taken at new diagnosis, from a patient treated with antithyroid drugs. Source of these receptors: a woman aged 45-65 years with Graves disease. Donor details come from another sample of the same person, matched by shared clones.

This clonotype was seen at least ten times. This chain links TRBV7-9 with TRBJ2-1; D may match TRBD1 or TRBD2 (5 bases each). The CDR3 covers 14 residues. V lost 2 bases, J lost 10 bases, and 15 bases lay in between. Germline lookup yields CDR1 SEHNR and CDR2 FQNEAQ (reference sequence). As DNA, the CDR3 is TGTGCCAGCAGCTTACTCGGGGCGAGGTACGAGCAGTTCTTC. This encodes CASSLLGARYEQFF.

This clonotype has a count of ten or more. V and J are TRBV6-1 and TRBJ1-5; 7 nucleotides line up with TRBD1. This CDR3 comprises 15 residues. The ends lost 6 bases at V and 3 bases at J; junction bases unmatched: 8. Germline V CDR1 and CDR2: MNHNS, SASEGT. DNA of the CDR3: TGTGCCAGCAGCGACTACAGGGGTGACAATCAGCCCCAGCATTTT. This sequence encodes CASSDYRGDNQPQHF.

This clonotype was recorded many times. This sequence joins TRBV7-6 and TRBJ2-3; 8 bases agree with TRBD1. There are 13 residues in the CDR3. Germline V CDR1 and CDR2: SGHVS, FNYEAQ. V trimming: 3 bases; J trimming: 6 bases; junction bases outside the gene matches: 2. The CDR3 DNA sequence: TGTGCCAGCAGCTTGGGGACAGGCGATACGCAGTATTTT. Amino acids: CASSLGTGDTQYF. The whole variable domain, filled in from reference TRBV7-6 and TRBJ2-3, reads GAGVSQSPRYKVTKRGQDVALRCDPISGHVSLYWYRQALGQGPEFLTYFNYEAQQDKSGLPNDRFSAERPEGSISTLTIQRTEQRDSAMYRCASSLGTGDTQYFGPGTRLTVL.

This clonotype has at least ten counts. This sequence joins TRBV7-9 and TRBJ2-7, with 9 bases aligning to TRBD1. This CDR3 has 15 amino acids. Germline CDR1 reads SEHNR; CDR2 reads FQNEAQ (reference sequence). With 5 bases clipped from V and 2 bases from J, the junction kept 7 bases outside the gene matches. The CDR3 is CASSPRDRDTYEQYF. The CDR3, as DNA: TGTGCCAGCAGCCCCCGGGACAGGGACACCTACGAGCAGTACTTC.

This clonotype was observed at least ten times. V is TRBV7-9 and J is TRBJ2-1; TRBD2 aligns across 15 bases. V gave up 1 base and J gave up 11 bases; unmatched junction bases: 3. CDR1 is SEHNR and CDR2 is FQNEAQ in the germline V gene (reference sequence). This CDR3 contains 15 residues. This CDR3 is CASSLGGTSGRKQFF. CDR3 in DNA: TGTGCCAGCAGCTTAGGGGGGACTAGCGGGAGGAAGCAGTTCTTC.

This clonotype showed up many times. The chain links TRBV19 to TRBJ1-1, with 7 bases aligning to TRBD1. V lost 5 bases to trimming and J lost 4 bases; unmatched junction nucleotides: 7. This CDR3 spans 14 amino acids. The germline V gene has CDR1 LNHDA and CDR2 SQIVND (reference sequence). The CDR3 DNA is TGTGCCAGTAGTCCCCAGGGGGAGATCACTGAAGCTTTCTTT. This gives the protein CASSPQGEITEAFF.

Regarding this clonotype: This may be a read error, as it is one base from a much larger clone. The chain joins TRBV7-2 to TRBJ2-2; tentatively, D is TRBD2 (5 bases). CDR3 length equals 14 residues. Germline assignment: CDR1 SGHTA and CDR2 FQGNSA. CDR3: CASSLHGGTGVLFF. In nucleotides, the CDR3 is TGTGCCAGCAGCCTCCATGGTGGAACCGGGGTGCTGTTTTTT.

This clonotype was detected once. CDR3: CASSPIPIGGNQPQHF. The DNA of the CDR3 is TGTGCCAGCTCACCTATCCCAATCGGGGGCAATCAGCCCCAGCATTTT. This chain links TRBV18 with TRBJ1-5, with D hard to call. Germline loops: CDR1 KGHSH, CDR2 LQKENI. The CDR3 spans 16 residues. V was pared by 3 bases and J by 2 bases, with 14 bases between.

This clonotype was seen ten or more times. The chain is built from TRBV2 and TRBJ2-7; 7 nucleotides line up with TRBD2. The CDR3 has 15 amino acids. Looked up from germline, CDR1 is SNHLY and CDR2 is FYNNEI. V was clipped by 6 bases and J by 1 base; unmatched bases: 9. Here the CDR3 reads CASRRGREESYEQYF. The CDR3, as DNA: TGTGCCAGCAGAAGGGGACGGGAGGAATCCTACGAGCAGTACTTC.

This clonotype was recorded at least ten times. This chain connects TRBV11-2 to TRBJ1-1; 7 bases map to TRBD1. The CDR3 covers 15 residues. The V gene end was trimmed by 5 bases and the J gene end by 0 bases; junction bases not matched to a gene: 6. Per the germline V gene, CDR1 is SGHAT and CDR2 is FQNNGV. The CDR3 protein is CASSLWTGLNTEAFF. Written as DNA, the CDR3 is TGTGCCAGCAGCCTATGGACAGGTCTGAACACTGAAGCTTTCTTT.

This clonotype was seen at least ten times. The chain combines TRBV6-1 with TRBJ1-1, with D perhaps TRBD1 (5 bases). CDR1 and CDR2 from the germline V gene are MNHNS and SASEGT. The CDR3 is 14 residues long. V lost 6 bases to trimming and J lost 1 base, with 12 bases between them. The CDR3, as DNA: TGTGCCAGCAGGCTGAGGGGAAGGAACACTGAAGCTTTCTTT. This encodes CASRLRGRNTEAFF.

The table lists this clonotype with many counts. This chain connects TRBV6-9 to TRBJ1-3; the match to TRBD1 covers 8 bases. This CDR3 has 16 amino acids. V was pared by 3 bases and J by 3 bases, with 7 bases of the junction left unmatched. The germline CDR1 and CDR2 sequences are MNHGY and SVAAGI. CDR3 in amino acids: CASSYGLTGVGNTIYF. In DNA form, the CDR3 reads TGTGCCAGCAGTTACGGCCTGACAGGGGTTGGAAACACCATATATTTT.

In this sample, this clonotype turned up many times. The chain recombines TRBV18 with TRBJ2-5, with D unresolved. Deletions cut 3 bases from V and 3 bases from J, with 14 bases between. This CDR3 region has 15 residues. Germline CDR1 KGHSH, CDR2 LQKENI. The CDR3: CASSPSTEREETQYF. CDR3 sequence (DNA): TGTGCCAGCTCACCGTCGACGGAAAGGGAAGAGACCCAGTACTTC.

This clonotype has more than one count but fewer than ten. J is TRBJ2-7 and V is TRBV20-1; D may be TRBD1 (6 bases). Trimming pared 6 bases from V and 2 bases from J, leaving 14 bases between. Looked up from germline, CDR1 is DFQATT and CDR2 is SNEGSKA (reference sequence). CDR3 size: 13 residues. The CDR3 DNA reads TGCAGTGCCAGGTCCAGGGGAACCTACGAGCAGTACTTC. Its protein product is CSARSRGTYEQYF.

The J gene is TRBJ2-7, the V gene TRBV5-1, with TRBD1 matching 11 bases. V trimming: 4 bases; J trimming: 1 base; junction bases outside the gene matches: 4. The CDR3 has 15 amino acids. CDR1 and CDR2 from the germline V gene are SGHRS and YFSETQ. CDR3: CASSQGQGGSYEQYF. The CDR3, as DNA: TGCGCCAGCAGCCAGGGACAGGGGGGTTCCTACGAGCAGTACTTC.

This clonotype was seen more than once but under ten times. The genes are TRBV29-1 and TRBJ2-1, with D perhaps TRBD1 (5 bases). Looked up from germline, CDR1 is SQVTM and CDR2 is ANQGSEA. V lost 6 bases, J lost 9 bases, and 18 bases lay in between. The CDR3 length is 13 residues. CDR3 loop: CSVIRALRGEQFF. The CDR3 nucleotides are TGCAGCGTGATCAGGGCTTTGCGCGGTGAGCAGTTCTTC.

This clonotype was picked up a small number of times. This chain links TRBV3-1 with TRBJ2-2, with D unresolved. There are 14 residues in the CDR3. Trimming took off 5 bases at V and 6 bases at J, with 13 bases between the two ends. Germline values: CDR1 LGHDT, CDR2 YNNKEL (reference sequence). CDR3 sequence (DNA): TGTGCCAGCAGCAAAGGGTTTGGTTCCGGGGAGCTGTTTTTT. It is translated as CASSKGFGSGELFF. The variable domain in full, completed from reference TRBV3-1 and TRBJ2-2, reads DTAVSQTPKYLVTQMGNDKSIKCEQNLGHDTMYWYKQDSKKFLKIMFSYNNKELIINETVPNRFSPKSPDKAHLNLHINSLELGDSAVYFCASSKGFGSGELFFGEGSRLTVL.

The V call is TRBV9, the J call TRBJ2-1; 9 bases map to TRBD1. Germline assignment: CDR1 SGDLS and CDR2 YYNGEE. This CDR3 region has 15 residues. The ends lost 3 bases at V and 4 bases at J; junction bases unmatched: 5. CDR3 nucleotides: TGTGCCAGCAGCGGGAGACAGGGGGGGTACAATGAGCAGTTCTTC. Translated: CASSGRQGGYNEQFF. Based on the CDR3 plus reference TRBV9 and TRBJ2-1, the full variable domain is DSGVTQTPKHLITATGQRVTLRCSPRSGDLSVYWYQQSLDQGLQFLIQYYNGEERAKGNILERFSAQQFPDLHSELNLSSLELGDSALYFCASSGRQGGYNEQFFGPGTRLTVL.

This clonotype occurred a few times. This sequence joins TRBV9 and TRBJ2-2; D is unclear. V was shortened by 0 bases and J by 5 bases, with 20 bases between the two germline ends. The CDR3 consists of 18 residues. The V gene's germline CDR1 is SGDLS and CDR2 YYNGEE. CDR3 sequence (DNA): TGTGCCAGCAGCGTAGCTGACCGGTCCTCCCGTGGGACCGGGGAGCTGTTTTTT. This encodes CASSVADRSSRGTGELFF. Complete variable domain (other parts from reference TRBV9 and TRBJ2-2): DSGVTQTPKHLITATGQRVTLRCSPRSGDLSVYWYQQSLDQGLQFLIQYYNGEERAKGNILERFSAQQFPDLHSELNLSSLELGDSALYFCASSVADRSSRGTGELFFGEGSRLTVL.

The J gene is TRBJ2-7, the V gene TRBV28; TRBD2 is a possible D gene (7 bases). Trimming took off 4 bases at V and 4 bases at J, with 11 bases between the two ends. CDR3 length: 13 residues. From germline, CDR1 is MDHEN and CDR2 SYDVKM. The CDR3 coding sequence is TGTGCCAGCAGTTGGGGGGGCAATTACGAGCAGTACTTC. Translation: CASSWGGNYEQYF.

This clonotype was detected ten times or more. The V call is TRBV6-2 or TRBV6-3, the J call TRBJ1-2; 8 nucleotides line up with TRBD1. V lost 6 bases and J lost 1; bases outside the gene matches: 4. The CDR3 loop spans 14 amino acids. CDR1 is MNHEY, CDR2 SVGEGT, per germline. This CDR3 reads CASRRTGLNYGYTF. In nucleotides, the CDR3 is TGTGCCAGCAGGCGGACAGGGCTTAACTATGGCTACACCTTC.

This clonotype was counted ten times or more. This chain connects TRBV7-2 to TRBJ2-7; maybe TRBD1 (7 bases). V gave up 4 bases and J gave up 4 bases, with 14 bases separating them. CDR1 SGHTA and CDR2 FQGNSA come from the germline V gene. The CDR3 totals 14 residues. CDR3 protein: CASSWGDREYEQYF. The CDR3 nucleotides are TGTGCCAGCAGCTGGGGGGACAGAGAATACGAGCAGTACTTC.

In its sample, this clonotype was seen many times. This sequence joins TRBV3-1 and TRBJ2-3, with 8 bases aligning to TRBD2. Germline V gene sequence: CDR1 LGHDT, CDR2 YNNKEL (reference sequence). The length of the CDR3 is 17 residues. V lost 1 base, J lost 1 base, and 7 bases stayed unmatched. The CDR3 nucleotides read TGTGCCAGCAGCCAAGGGCTAGCGGGCTCCGGCACAGATACGCAGTATTTT. Residues: CASSQGLAGSGTDTQYF.

Details on this clonotype: This may be a read error: a much more frequent sequence differs by one nucleotide. The chain uses TRBV7-9 and TRBJ2-1; TRBD1 might be the D (5 bases). Germline loops: CDR1 SEHNR, CDR2 FQNEAQ (reference sequence). The CDR3 loop spans 17 amino acids. The CDR3 region has the DNA TGTGCCAGCAGCGCTATTGGACACCAGAGCTCCTACAATGAGGAGTTCTTC. Its protein product is CASSAIGHQSSYNEEFF. The variable domain in full, completed from reference TRBV7-9 and TRBJ2-1, reads DTGVSQNPRHKITKRGQNVTFRCDPISEHNRLYWYRQTLGQGPEFLTYFQNEAQLEKSRLLSDRFSAERPKGSFSTLEIQRTEQGDSAMYLCASSAIGHQSSYNEEFFGPGTRLTVL.

As to this clonotype: One base away lies a much larger clone, so this may be a sequencing read error. The chain is built from TRBV12-3 or TRBV12-4 and TRBJ1-1; 9 bases are shared with TRBD1. The V and J ends lost 5 bases and 1 base, in that order; junction bases with no gene match: 5. CDR3 length equals 15 residues. CDR3 in amino acids: CASSTGGQGNTEAFF. The CDR3 coding sequence is TGTGCCAGCAGTACCGGGGGACAGGGGAACACTGAAGCTTTCTTT.

V and J are TRBV3-1 and TRBJ1-1; 10 bases map to TRBD1. This CDR3 comprises 14 residues. After removal of 3 bases from V and 6 bases from J, the junction contained 4 bases not matched to a gene. Germline assignment: CDR1 LGHDT and CDR2 YNNKEL (reference sequence). CDR3 DNA: TGTGCCAGCAGCCAGCGGACAGGGGGTCCTGAAGCTTTCTTT. Protein: CASSQRTGGPEAFF.

V and J are TRBV9 and TRBJ2-7; the D gene is possibly TRBD1 (5 bases). Germline CDR1 and CDR2: SGDLS and YYNGEE. CDR3 length: 14 amino acids. The V end was cut by 0 bases, the J end by 5 bases, with 12 bases between. This CDR3 reads CASSVGPGSNEQYF. In DNA, the CDR3 is TGTGCCAGCAGCGTAGGCCCAGGGTCAAACGAGCAGTACTTC.

In its sample, this clonotype was seen a few times. The V and J genes are TRBV19 and TRBJ1-1; TRBD1 is a possible D gene (6 bases). The CDR3 runs 17 residues. The germline V gene encodes CDR1 LNHDA and CDR2 SQIVND (reference sequence). Trimming stripped 3 bases from V and 5 bases from J, with 22 bases between. CDR3 nucleotide sequence: TGTGCCAGTAGTATTAGAGGTACGGGGGCGGTTTTGACTGAAGCTTTCTTT. As protein: CASSIRGTGAVLTEAFF.

This clonotype was observed at least ten times. The V call is TRBV27, the J call TRBJ2-5; D is undetermined. The CDR3 covers 14 residues. V was shortened by 5 bases and J by 5 bases, with 15 bases between the two germline ends. Germline-derived CDR1 and CDR2 are MNHEY and SMNVEV (reference sequence). This CDR3 reads CASSRPSSRETQYF. The CDR3 nucleotides are TGTGCCAGCAGTAGGCCCTCGTCGAGGGAGACCCAGTACTTC.

This clonotype was counted ten times or more. The CDR3 loop is CASSVGPTSGRNNEQFF. DNA of the CDR3: TGTGCCAGCAGTGTCGGTCCAACTAGCGGGAGGAACAATGAGCAGTTCTTC. This chain joins TRBV27 and TRBJ2-1; 12 bases agree with TRBD2. Germline trimming cut 5 bases from V and 5 bases from J; bases unmatched to any gene: 10. This CDR3 region has 17 residues. From germline, CDR1 is MNHEY and CDR2 SMNVEV (reference sequence).

This clonotype has a handful of counts. V gene TRBV5-5 combines with J gene TRBJ1-5; possible D gene TRBD1, 6 bases. Germline V gene sequence: CDR1 SGHKS, CDR2 YYEKEE (reference sequence). The CDR3 spans 17 residues. V lost 1 base, J lost 0 bases, and 14 bases lay in between. The DNA of the CDR3 is TGTGCCAGCAGCTTGAATGGACAGCCAAATAGCAATCAGCCCCAGCATTTT. Protein sequence: CASSLNGQPNSNQPQHF.